Listed here are 11 T cell receptor beta chains from one sample, sequenced in a study of Graves' ophthalmopathy and Graves' hyperthyroidism. Beta-chain TCR CDR3 regions were amplified from RNA transcripts. The workflow started with a first-round RT-PCR run with HTBI primers and then moved on to a second-round multiplex PCR. TCRdb independently ran MiXCR on the multiplex PCR reads; one entry per CDR3 protein. The sample records over 450,000 distinct CDR3 sequences, 13% to 15% being singletons. The sequenced sample was blood. These receptors were taken from a woman in her thirties with Graves' ophthalmopathy.

This clonotype was observed many times. The gene calls are TRBV12-3 or TRBV12-4 and TRBJ1-3, with TRBD1 as a possible D gene (5 bases). The CDR3 has 14 amino acids. V lost 5 bases to trimming and J lost 4 bases, with 12 bases between them. The CDR3 reads CASSLDIQGNTIYF. CDR3 bases: TGTGCCAGCAGTCTGGACATACAAGGAAACACCATATATTTT.

The table lists this clonotype with a few counts. The chain couples TRBV7-9 to TRBJ2-5; D unclear. Looked up from germline, CDR1 is SEHNR and CDR2 is FQNEAQ (reference sequence). This CDR3 is 16 amino acids long. The V end was cut by 5 bases, the J end by 4 bases, with 20 bases between. The CDR3 protein is CASSRYMTPQSETQYF. The CDR3 DNA reads as TGTGCCAGCAGCCGCTATATGACCCCACAATCAGAGACCCAGTACTTC.

This clonotype was picked up many times. Relative to the germline gene, one junction end is altered; a read error may explain this. V gene TRBV7-9 combines with J gene TRBJ1-5; 8 nucleotides agree with TRBD1. Germline CDR1 is SEHNR and CDR2 is FQNEAQ (reference sequence). The CDR3 totals 12 residues. DNA for the CDR3: TGTGCCAGCAGCAACACTGGGACAGGTTTGGTTTTT. This encodes CASSNTGTGLVF. Using reference TRBV7-9 and TRBJ1-5 for the parts outside the CDR3, the full variable domain is DTGVSQNPRHKITKRGQNVTFRCDPISEHNRLYWYRQTLGQGPEFLTYFQNEAQLEKSRLLSDRFSAERPKGSFSTLEIQRTEQGDSAMYLCASSNTGTGLVFGDGTRLSIL.

This rearrangement joins TRBV19 to TRBJ1-2, with D uncertain. The CDR3 has 18 residues. From germline, CDR1 is LNHDA and CDR2 SQIVND (reference sequence). Deletions cut 3 bases from V and 4 bases from J, with 24 bases between. For the CDR3, the DNA is TGTGCCAGTAGTATGGCCGCGATCAAAGGAGGCAGCCTCTATGGCTACACCTTC. It specifies CASSMAAIKGGSLYGYTF.

This clonotype was recorded at least ten times. CDR3: CASSRVKEGYTF. The CDR3 nucleotides are TGTGCCAGCAGTCGGGTCAAAGAAGGCTACACCTTC. The chain recombines TRBV12-3 or TRBV12-4 with TRBJ1-2; unclear D gene. V was trimmed by 5 bases and J by 8 bases, leaving 12 bases between them. This CDR3 has 12 residues.

Many counts were recorded for this clonotype. The rearrangement uses TRBV6-5 and TRBJ2-3; D not resolved. This CDR3 has 14 amino acids. With 0 bases removed from V and 5 bases from J, the gap between germline ends came to 9 bases. Germline V CDR1 and CDR2: MNHEY, SVGAGI. In DNA form, the CDR3 reads TGTGCCAGCAGTTACTCGAGTAGGGTAGATACGCAGTATTTT. It specifies CASSYSSRVDTQYF.

The table lists this clonotype with many counts. This rearrangement joins TRBV24-1 to TRBJ2-7, with no clear D. Looked up from germline, CDR1 is KGHDR and CDR2 is SFDVKD. This CDR3 is built from 11 residues. Trimming pared 5 bases from V and 9 bases from J, leaving 10 bases between. DNA for the CDR3: TGTGCCACCAGTGTCGGGTCTGTGCAGTACTTC. This translates into CATSVGSVQYF.

As regards this clonotype: Relative to the germline gene, one junction end is altered; a read error may explain this. This chain connects TRBV12-3 or TRBV12-4 to TRBJ2-2; D perhaps matches TRBD2 (6 bases). The CDR3 extends over 16 amino acids. CDR3 protein: CASRLGDSANTGELFF. The CDR3, as DNA: TGTGCCAGCCGTTTAGGGGACTCCGCGAACACCGGGGAGCTGTTTTTT.

This clonotype has ten or more counts. This chain uses TRBV12-3 or TRBV12-4 with TRBJ2-7, with D perhaps TRBD2 (5 bases). Trimming cost V 3 bases and J 7 bases, with 13 bases left between them. CDR3 length: 13 residues. DNA for the CDR3: TGTGCCAGCAGTTTGGTCTCGCGGGCTGAGCAGTACTTC. Translated: CASSLVSRAEQYF.

This clonotype was seen ten or more times. The genes are TRBV6-1 and TRBJ2-7; 7 bases are shared with TRBD1. The CDR3 length is 13 residues. Germline CDR1 is MNHNS and CDR2 is SASEGT. The J segment lost 7 bases and the V segment lost 2 bases, leaving 5 bases of the junction unmatched. The CDR3 DNA reads as TGTGCCAGCAGTGAACAGGGGGTACATGAGCAGTACTTC. Amino acid sequence: CASSEQGVHEQYF.

This clonotype appeared many times. The chain joins TRBV4-2 to TRBJ2-6; maybe TRBD2 (5 bases). The V end lost 4 bases, the J end lost 0 bases, and 22 bases lay between the germline ends. This CDR3 region has 20 residues. Germline V gives CDR1 LGHNA, CDR2 YNFKEQ. CDR3 sequence: CASSLPTGSGPNSGANVLTF. The CDR3 nucleotides are TGTGCCAGCAGCCTTCCCACGGGGAGCGGACCGAACTCTGGGGCCAACGTCCTGACTTTC.